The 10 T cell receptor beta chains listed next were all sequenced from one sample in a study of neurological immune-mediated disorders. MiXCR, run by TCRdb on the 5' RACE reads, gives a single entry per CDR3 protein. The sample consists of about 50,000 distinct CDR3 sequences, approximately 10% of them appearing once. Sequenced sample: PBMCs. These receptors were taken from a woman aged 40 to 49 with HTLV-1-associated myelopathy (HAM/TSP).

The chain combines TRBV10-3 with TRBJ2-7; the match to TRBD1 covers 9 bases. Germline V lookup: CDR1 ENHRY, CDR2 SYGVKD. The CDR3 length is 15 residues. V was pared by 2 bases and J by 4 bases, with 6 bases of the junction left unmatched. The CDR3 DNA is TGTGCCATCAGTGAGGGGGACAGGGCTTTATACGAGCAGTACTTC. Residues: CAISEGDRALYEQYF.

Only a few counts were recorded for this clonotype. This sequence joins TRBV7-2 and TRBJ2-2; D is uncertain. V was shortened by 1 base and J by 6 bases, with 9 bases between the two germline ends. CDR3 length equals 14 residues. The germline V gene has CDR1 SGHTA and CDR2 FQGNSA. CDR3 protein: CASSLDYFSGELFF. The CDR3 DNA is TGTGCCAGCAGCTTAGACTATTTTTCCGGGGAGCTGTTTTTT.

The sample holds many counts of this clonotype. Here the CDR3 DNA reads TGTGCCAGCAGTGAACTTCCAAGCCTCCCCGAGACCCAGTACTTC. This sequence encodes CASSELPSLPETQYF. The rearrangement uses TRBV6-1 and TRBJ2-5; D uncertain. The V end was cut by 2 bases, the J end by 5 bases, with 15 bases between. Per germline, CDR1 MNHNS and CDR2 SASEGT. There are 15 residues in the CDR3.

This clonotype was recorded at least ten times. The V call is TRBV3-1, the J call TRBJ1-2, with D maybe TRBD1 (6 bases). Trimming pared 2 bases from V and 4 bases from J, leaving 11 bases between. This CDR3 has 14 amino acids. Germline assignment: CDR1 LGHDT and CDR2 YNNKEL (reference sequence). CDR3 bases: TGTGCCAGCAGCCAACAACAGGGTGCCTATGGCTACACCTTC. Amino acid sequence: CASSQQQGAYGYTF.

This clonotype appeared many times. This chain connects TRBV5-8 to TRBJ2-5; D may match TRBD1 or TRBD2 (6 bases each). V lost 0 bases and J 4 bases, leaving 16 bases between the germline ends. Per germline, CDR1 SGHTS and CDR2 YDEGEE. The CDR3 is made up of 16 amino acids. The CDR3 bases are TGTGCCAGCAGCTTGGCGGGGGCCTCAGCCAGAGAGACCCAGTACTTC. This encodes CASSLAGASARETQYF. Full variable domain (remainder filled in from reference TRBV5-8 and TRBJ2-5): EAGVTQSPTHLIKTRGQQATLRCSPISGHTSVYWYQQALGLGLQFLLWYDEGEERNRGNFPPRFSGRQFPNYSSELNVNALELEDSALYLCASSLAGASARETQYFGPGTRLLVL.

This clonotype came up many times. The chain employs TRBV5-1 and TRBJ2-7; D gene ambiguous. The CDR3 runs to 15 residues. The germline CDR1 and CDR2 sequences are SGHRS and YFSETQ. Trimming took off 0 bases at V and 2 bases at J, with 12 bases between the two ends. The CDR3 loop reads CASSLGPDGTYEQYF. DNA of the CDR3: TGCGCCAGCAGCTTGGGCCCCGACGGAACCTACGAGCAGTACTTC. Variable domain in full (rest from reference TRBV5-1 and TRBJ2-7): KAGVTQTPRYLIKTRGQQVTLSCSPISGHRSVSWYQQTPGQGLQFLFEYFSETQRNKGNFPGRFSGRQFSNSRSEMNVSTLELGDSALYLCASSLGPDGTYEQYFGPGTRLTVT.

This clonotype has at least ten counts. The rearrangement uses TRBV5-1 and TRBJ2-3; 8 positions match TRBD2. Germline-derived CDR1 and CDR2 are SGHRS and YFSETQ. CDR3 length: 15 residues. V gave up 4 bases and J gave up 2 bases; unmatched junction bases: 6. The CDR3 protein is CASSLGGDITDTQYF. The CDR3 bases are TGCGCCAGCAGCCTCGGGGGGGACATCACAGATACGCAGTATTTT.

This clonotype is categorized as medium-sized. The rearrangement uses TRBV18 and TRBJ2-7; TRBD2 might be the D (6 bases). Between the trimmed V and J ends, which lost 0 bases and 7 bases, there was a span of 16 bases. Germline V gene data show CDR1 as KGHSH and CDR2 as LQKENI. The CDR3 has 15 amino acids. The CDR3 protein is CASSPPSGKGREQYF. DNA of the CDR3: TGTGCCAGCTCACCACCATCCGGGAAGGGGAGGGAGCAGTACTTC.

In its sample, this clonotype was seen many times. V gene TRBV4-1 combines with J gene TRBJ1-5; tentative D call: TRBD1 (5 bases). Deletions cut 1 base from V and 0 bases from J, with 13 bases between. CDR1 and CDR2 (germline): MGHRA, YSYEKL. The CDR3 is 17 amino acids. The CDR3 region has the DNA TGCGCCAGCAGCCAAGTCTCTGGGGGGATTAGCAATCAGCCCCAGCATTTT. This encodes CASSQVSGGISNQPQHF.

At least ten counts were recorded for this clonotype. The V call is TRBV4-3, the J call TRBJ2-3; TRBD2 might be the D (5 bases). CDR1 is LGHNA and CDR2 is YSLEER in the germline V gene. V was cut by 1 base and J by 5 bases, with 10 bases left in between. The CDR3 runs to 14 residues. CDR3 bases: TGCGCCAGCAGCCAAGCTGGACTGAGAGATACGCAGTATTTT. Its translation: CASSQAGLRDTQYF.